These 30 T cell receptor beta chains originate from one sample sequenced in a study of vaccination and CD4 T cells after COVID-19. These receptors have no identified antigens. The treatment here: approximately 10-day PBMC culture with coronavirus spike peptide pools or control peptides (ViraFEST assay). Sequenced with the Oncomine TCR Beta short-read assay was DNA taken from cultured CD4+ T cells. TCRdb re-called the PCR reads through MiXCR, storing one row per CDR3 protein. In the table there are 5,700 or so distinct CDR3 sequences, approximately 48% of which are singletons. What was sequenced was CD4+ T cells from blood, cultured in vitro. The receptors come from a human donor who had recovered from COVID-19.

J is TRBJ1-1 and V is TRBV5-4, with D hard to call. V gave up 0 bases and J gave up 4 bases, with 7 bases separating them. Per germline, CDR1 SGHNT and CDR2 YYREEE (reference sequence). CDR3 length: 13 amino acids. The CDR3 is CASSLGGSTEAFF. CDR3 nucleotide sequence: TGTGCCAGCAGCTTGGGTGGCAGCACTGAAGCTTTCTTT.

In this sample, this clonotype turned up a few times. The chain has TRBV20-1 and TRBJ1-5; D unresolved. This CDR3 comprises 14 residues. CDR1 and CDR2 (germline): DFQATT, SNEGSKA (reference sequence). Trimming shortened V by 5 bases and J by 2 bases, and 13 bases separated the two germline ends. CDR3 nucleotides: TGCAGTGCTGTTGACACCCTCGGCAATCAGCCCCAGCATTTT. Its protein is CSAVDTLGNQPQHF.

This clonotype was counted only a few times. This chain joins TRBV15 and TRBJ1-5, with D tentatively TRBD1 (6 bases). Per germline, CDR1 LNHNV and CDR2 YYDKDF (reference sequence). The CDR3 spans 16 residues. V was pared by 1 base and J by 4 bases, with 14 bases between. As DNA, the CDR3 is TGTGCCACCAGCAGAGTAAAGGGACACTTAAATCAGCCCCAGCATTTT. Translating gives CATSRVKGHLNQPQHF.

The genes are TRBV6-2 or TRBV6-3 and TRBJ1-2; possible D gene TRBD1, 5 bases. With 7 bases removed from V and 7 bases from J, the gap between germline ends came to 10 bases. CDR1 and CDR2 (germline): MNHEY, SVGEGT. CDR3 length: 11 residues. CDR3 nucleotides: TGTGCCAGCACCGACAGCCGTGGCTACACCTTC. It is translated as CASTDSRGYTF.

Concerning this clonotype: One end of the junction fails to match germline, which may point to a read error. This chain connects TRBV2 to TRBJ2-3; weak D call: TRBD1 (6 bases). From germline, CDR1 is SNHLY and CDR2 FYNNEI. The CDR3 spans 13 residues. The CDR3 loop reads CASSEADLDRPRF. Written as DNA, the CDR3 is TGTGCCAGCAGTGAAGCCGATTTAGACAGGCCGCGTTTT.

V gene TRBV2 combines with J gene TRBJ1-2, with TRBD1 as a possible D gene (5 bases). CDR1 is SNHLY, CDR2 FYNNEI, per germline. This CDR3 contains 14 residues. V was trimmed by 6 bases and J by 1 base, leaving 12 bases between them. CDR3 protein: CASRVTRDNYGYTF. CDR3 nucleotides: TGTGCCAGCAGGGTCACCAGGGATAACTATGGCTACACCTTC.

The chain recombines TRBV2 with TRBJ1-6; possibly TRBD1 for D (5 bases). The CDR3 spans 15 residues. V gave up 5 bases and J gave up 7 bases, with 15 bases separating them. Germline V lookup: CDR1 SNHLY, CDR2 FYNNEI. CDR3 in amino acids: CASSLNRIGNSPLHF. Written as DNA, the CDR3 is TGTGCCAGCAGTCTAAACAGGATAGGGAATTCACCCCTCCACTTT.

The rearrangement joins TRBV11-2 to TRBJ1-3; unclear D gene. Germline lookup yields CDR1 SGHAT and CDR2 FQNNGV. V lost 4 bases, J lost 0 bases, and 10 bases lay in between. The CDR3 consists of 15 residues. The CDR3 region has the DNA TGTGCCAGCAGCTCCCCCCGACGCTCTGGAAACACCATATATTTT. Its translation is CASSSPRRSGNTIYF.

This clonotype is deemed hyperexpanded. The chain is built from TRBV2 and TRBJ2-7; no clear D gene. The CDR3 is 12 amino acids. Per the germline V gene, CDR1 is SNHLY and CDR2 is FYNNEI. The ends were cut back, 3 bases at V and 0 bases at J, with 3 bases in the middle. This chain's CDR3 is CASSDLSYEQYF. CDR3 sequence (DNA): TGTGCCAGCAGTGACCTCTCCTACGAGCAGTACTTC.

The chain combines TRBV20-1 with TRBJ2-3, with TRBD2 identical over 8 bases. Per the germline V gene, CDR1 is DFQATT and CDR2 is SNEGSKA (reference sequence). J lost 6 bases, V lost 3 bases, and 2 bases had no gene match. The CDR3 has 12 amino acids. The DNA for the CDR3 is TGCAGTGCTAGCGGGGGGGGGGATACGCAGTATTTT. It specifies CSASGGGDTQYF.

The chain uses TRBV11-3 and TRBJ2-7, with no clear D. The V end was cut by 3 bases, the J end by 1 base, with 10 bases between. This CDR3 is 14 amino acids long. Germline V CDR1 and CDR2: SGHNT, YENEEA. CDR3 DNA: TGTGCCAGCAGCTTTACGTGGGTTTCCTACGAGCAGTACTTC. Protein product: CASSFTWVSYEQYF.

The chain is built from TRBV7-9 and TRBJ1-2; D not certain. Trimming left V 0 bases short and J 5 bases short, with 16 bases between. Germline V CDR1 and CDR2: SEHNR, FQNEAQ (reference sequence). The CDR3 is 16 amino acids. The CDR3 sequence is CASSLAGARPRYGYTF. DNA of the CDR3: TGTGCCAGCAGCTTAGCCGGCGCGCGGCCTCGTTATGGCTACACCTTC.

This clonotype appeared a few times. The CDR3 spells CASSLNSGKEYF. The CDR3, as DNA: TGTGCCAGCAGCTTGAATAGCGGGAAAGAGTACTTC. This chain links TRBV5-4 with TRBJ2-5, with 8 positions matching TRBD2. The CDR3 has 12 amino acids. The germline gives CDR1 SGHNT, CDR2 YYREEE (reference sequence). Losses at the gene ends were 1 base for V and 12 bases for J; bases not matched to a gene: 5.

The rearrangement joins TRBV12-3 or TRBV12-4 to TRBJ1-5, with 8 bases matching TRBD1. Trimming at V came to 5 bases and at J to 0 bases, leaving 6 bases not matched to a gene. The CDR3 loop spans 16 amino acids. The CDR3 DNA follows: TGTGCCAGCAGTGATCAGGGGGCGTTTAGCAATCAGCCCCAGCATTTT. Its translation: CASSDQGAFSNQPQHF.

This chain connects TRBV7-3 to TRBJ1-1; TRBD1 might be the D (5 bases). The CDR3 runs to 14 residues. V gave up 1 base and J gave up 8 bases, with 14 bases separating them. Germline-derived CDR1 and CDR2 are SGHTA and FQGTGA. CDR3 sequence (DNA): TGTGCCAGCAGCTTAAATCGAGGGGAAGAGGAAGCTTTCTTT. Protein product: CASSLNRGEEEAFF.

This clonotype has a handful of counts. This chain connects TRBV7-9 to TRBJ1-2, with unresolved D. Trimming shortened V by 5 bases and J by 7 bases, and 11 bases separated the two germline ends. This CDR3 has 12 amino acids. Per germline, CDR1 SEHNR and CDR2 FQNEAQ (reference sequence). CDR3 sequence reads: CASSPRGSGYTF. CDR3 nucleotide sequence: TGTGCCAGCAGCCCCCGTGGAAGTGGCTACACCTTC.

The J gene is TRBJ1-2, the V gene TRBV6-1; D is undetermined. The CDR3 runs to 13 residues. Per the germline V gene, CDR1 is MNHNS and CDR2 is SASEGT. V lost 6 bases, J lost 8 bases, and 16 bases lay in between. As DNA, the CDR3 is TGTGCCAGCAGGGGGTGGTTTCCTGGAGGCTACACCTTC. It codes for CASRGWFPGGYTF.

This clonotype occurred a few times. The chain carries TRBV28 and TRBJ1-3, with 7 bases aligning to TRBD1. Per germline, CDR1 MDHEN and CDR2 SYDVKM. V shed 4 bases and J 0 bases; nucleotides not matched to a gene: 3. This CDR3 spans 15 amino acids. The CDR3 sequence is CASSSGGPSGNTIYF. In nucleotides, the CDR3 is TGTGCCAGCAGTTCAGGGGGACCCTCTGGAAACACCATATATTTT.

V is TRBV20-1 and J is TRBJ2-4, with D perhaps matching TRBD2 (6 bases). The CDR3 sequence is 17 residues long. Germline CDR1 reads DFQATT; CDR2 reads SNEGSKA (reference sequence). Trimming stripped 0 bases from V and 0 bases from J, with 15 bases between. Here the CDR3 DNA reads TGCAGTGCTAGAGATCGACGCCAGGGACTAGCCAAAAACATTCAGTACTTC. It encodes CSARDRRQGLAKNIQYF.

This clonotype was recorded once. The rearrangement links TRBV12-5 to TRBJ2-1, with 14 positions matching TRBD2. The junction had 4 bases not matched to a gene; V was cut back by 4 bases and J by 2 bases. This CDR3 is built from 17 residues. Germline CDR1 is LGHNT and CDR2 is FRNRAP. The DNA of the CDR3 is TGTGCTAGTGGTTCGGGACTAGCGGGAGTGGCCTACAATGAGCAGTTCTTC. It yields the protein CASGSGLAGVAYNEQFF.

The genes are TRBV6-5 and TRBJ1-2; 7 positions match TRBD1. The ends lost 0 bases at V and 4 bases at J; junction bases unmatched: 8. CDR1 is MNHEY and CDR2 is SVGAGI in the germline V gene. This CDR3 has 16 residues. In DNA form, the CDR3 reads TGTGCCAGCAGTTACTCGCCTAGGGGACAGTTCTATGGCTACACCTTC. This sequence encodes CASSYSPRGQFYGYTF.

This rearrangement joins TRBV20-1 to TRBJ2-5, with 9 bases lining up with TRBD2. The junction had 10 bases not matched to a gene; V was cut back by 2 bases and J by 6 bases. Germline V CDR1 and CDR2: DFQATT, SNEGSKA (reference sequence). This CDR3 comprises 15 residues. The CDR3 nucleotides are TGCAGTGCTAGAATGCCGGGGACTAGCTTACAGACCCAGTACTTC. Its protein is CSARMPGTSLQTQYF.

The J gene is TRBJ1-1, the V gene TRBV6-5; D is unresolved. The germline V gene has CDR1 MNHEY and CDR2 SVGAGI. The length of the CDR3 is 13 residues. Trimming pared 4 bases from V and 1 base from J, leaving 7 bases between. CDR3 nucleotides: TGTGCCAGCAGTTGGATCAAGAACACTGAAGCTTTCTTT. It translates to CASSWIKNTEAFF.

This clonotype was detected a few times. The CDR3 DNA sequence: TGTGCCACCAGCAGAGCCCAGACAGGAGGACTCTATGGCTACACCTTC. Translating it yields CATSRAQTGGLYGYTF. The chain recombines TRBV15 with TRBJ1-2; D perhaps matches TRBD1 (6 bases). The ends were cut back, 1 base at V and 4 bases at J, with 16 bases in the middle. In germline, CDR1 is LNHNV, CDR2 YYDKDF (reference sequence). This CDR3 contains 16 residues.

This clonotype was counted between two and nine times. The V and J genes are TRBV5-1 and TRBJ1-2; 10 nucleotides line up with TRBD1. CDR3 length equals 13 residues. The V and J ends lost 4 bases and 8 bases, in that order; junction bases with no gene match: 5. Germline-derived CDR1 and CDR2 are SGHRS and YFSETQ. The CDR3 protein is CASSRQGAGGYTF. The CDR3 DNA sequence: TGCGCCAGCAGCAGACAGGGGGCTGGGGGCTACACCTTC.

CDR3 bases: TGTGCCAGTAGTGCCGAGGTTGTCCAGTACTTC. Protein product: CASSAEVVQYF. V gene TRBV19 combines with J gene TRBJ2-5; D gene unclear. CDR3 length equals 11 residues. Trimming pared 5 bases from V and 10 bases from J, leaving 11 bases between. In germline, CDR1 is LNHDA, CDR2 SQIVND (reference sequence).

V is TRBV19 and J is TRBJ1-2; the D is unclear. V lost 3 bases and J lost 4, with 15 bases in between. This CDR3 comprises 15 residues. From germline, CDR1 is LNHDA and CDR2 SQIVND (reference sequence). This CDR3 is CASSISSGGTYGYTF. The CDR3 bases are TGTGCCAGTAGTATTTCCTCGGGAGGTACCTATGGCTACACCTTC.

The chain joins TRBV6-2 or TRBV6-3 to TRBJ2-5, with D possibly being TRBD2 (6 bases). The germline CDR1 and CDR2 sequences are MNHEY and SVGEGT. V gave up 6 bases and J gave up 3 bases, with 17 bases separating them. The CDR3 is 15 amino acids. The CDR3 coding sequence is TGTGCCAGCAGAGACTGGGACTCGGCCAAAGAGACCCAGTACTTC. It encodes CASRDWDSAKETQYF.

The V gene is TRBV2, the J gene TRBJ1-2, with D unclear. Germline assignment: CDR1 SNHLY and CDR2 FYNNEI. Trimming shortened V by 6 bases and J by 2 bases, and 10 bases separated the two germline ends. This CDR3 region has 13 residues. The CDR3 is CASRQETNYGYTF. CDR3 nucleotide sequence: TGTGCCAGCAGGCAGGAAACCAACTATGGCTACACCTTC. Supplemented by reference TRBV2 and TRBJ1-2, the full variable domain reads EPEVTQTPSHQVTQMGQEVILRCVPISNHLYFYWYRQILGQKVEFLVSFYNNEISEKSEIFDDQFSVERPDGSNFTLKIRSTKLEDSAMYFCASRQETNYGYTFGSGTRLTVV.

The chain uses TRBV15 and TRBJ2-7; D is unclear. The CDR3 contains 13 residues. Trimming cost V 9 bases and J 4 bases, with 16 bases left between them. Looked up from germline, CDR1 is LNHNV and CDR2 is YYDKDF (reference sequence). In DNA form, the CDR3 reads TGTGCCACTCGACGGGCTTTCGGGTACGAGCAGTACTTC. Amino acids: CATRRAFGYEQYF.